The 10 T cell receptor beta chains below were found in one sample sequenced in a study of Ad26.COV2.S vaccination and SARS-CoV-2 variants. The assay was immunoSEQ multiplex PCR, and TCRdb's table has in-frame clones only and misses some. This table holds about 350,000 clones, around nine tenths found once. Treatment of the sample: some 20 received Ad26.COV2.S at low or high dose, single or two shots; 5 received placebo; per-sample allocation not given. Repertoires come from day 63 after the first vaccine or placebo injection. The sample was peripheral blood, taken in a trial of Ad26.COV2.S vaccine versus placebo. Receptors were obtained from a person between 18 and 65 years old who received the Ad26.COV2.S COVID-19 vaccine or a placebo.

This chain links TRBV19 with TRBJ1-2; no definite D call. Germline CDR1 is LNHDA and CDR2 is SQIVND (reference sequence). The CDR3 has 17 residues. V lost 2 bases and J lost 4, with 20 bases in between. The CDR3 bases are TGTGCCAGTAGTATAAAGGTTCTGGACGTTCGGGGCTATGGCTACACCTTC. Translation gives CASSIKVLDVRGYGYTF.

The chain links TRBV12-3 or TRBV12-4 to TRBJ2-2, with D unclear. Trimming left V 7 bases short and J 0 bases short, with 6 bases between. This CDR3 has 13 residues. The DNA of the CDR3 is TGTGCCAGCACGGTCTCGAACACCGGGGAGCTGTTTTTT. It yields the protein CASTVSNTGELFF.

The chain joins TRBV4-1 to TRBJ2-2, with 12 bases matching TRBD2. Looked up from germline, CDR1 is MGHRA and CDR2 is YSYEKL. The CDR3 runs 16 residues. With 4 bases clipped from V and 3 bases from J, the junction kept 3 bases outside the gene matches. CDR3 DNA sequence: TGCGCCAGCAGCCCGACTAGCGGGGGCTACACCGGGGAGCTGTTTTTT. Translating it yields CASSPTSGGYTGELFF.

The J gene is TRBJ1-2, the V gene TRBV2; TRBD1 agrees at 7 bases. Trimming took 5 bases from V and 6 from J; bases not matched to a gene: 6. This CDR3 region has 13 residues. CDR1 and CDR2 (germline): SNHLY, FYNNEI. The CDR3 region has the DNA TGTGCCAGCAGTACCTCAGGGGGAAATGGCTACACCTTC. Its translation: CASSTSGGNGYTF.

V gene TRBV19 combines with J gene TRBJ1-1; 9 bases map to TRBD1. The trim removed 6 bases at V and 5 bases at J, leaving 7 bases unmatched. This CDR3 is built from 14 residues. The V gene's germline CDR1 is LNHDA and CDR2 SQIVND (reference sequence). This CDR3 reads CASSMTGGRTEAFF. As DNA, the CDR3 is TGTGCCAGTAGCATGACAGGGGGACGGACTGAAGCTTTCTTT.

This chain connects TRBV14 to TRBJ2-7, with 10 nucleotides matching TRBD1. The V segment lost 5 bases and the J segment 5 bases; nucleotides outside the gene matches: 18. The CDR3 extends over 18 amino acids. Germline CDR1 reads SGHDN; CDR2 reads FVKESK. CDR3 in DNA: TGTGCCAGCAGCGCAAGACCCACCTGGGGACAGGGGACGAACGAGCAGTACTTC. Translated, it gives CASSARPTWGQGTNEQYF.

This sequence joins TRBV11-2 and TRBJ2-1, with D unresolved. The germline V and J ends were trimmed by 1 base and 6 bases, with 7 bases remaining between them. This CDR3 is built from 13 residues. In germline, CDR1 is SGHAT, CDR2 FQNNGV. This chain's CDR3 is CASSLGLINEQFF. CDR3 DNA sequence: TGTGCCAGCAGCTTAGGACTTATCAATGAGCAGTTCTTC.

The chain employs TRBV7-8 and TRBJ2-5; unclear D gene. This CDR3 comprises 13 residues. Germline values: CDR1 SGHVS, CDR2 FQNEAQ. V dropped 5 bases and J dropped 10 bases, with 17 bases sitting between them. DNA of the CDR3: TGTGCCAGCAGCACAACTACCCGTGGGTACCAGTACTTC. It codes for CASSTTTRGYQYF.

The J gene is TRBJ1-2, the V gene TRBV19; D is ambiguous. This CDR3 spans 13 amino acids. V lost 0 bases and J 4 bases, leaving 6 bases between the germline ends. Germline lookup yields CDR1 LNHDA and CDR2 SQIVND (reference sequence). Here the CDR3 reads CASSIDLRYGYTF. The CDR3 nucleotides are TGTGCCAGTAGTATAGATCTACGCTATGGCTACACCTTC.

V and J are TRBV6-4 and TRBJ2-2, with D possibly matching TRBD1 (6 bases). Deletions cut 8 bases from V and 2 bases from J, with 12 bases between. The length of the CDR3 is 14 residues. CDR1 and CDR2 (germline): MRHNA, SNTAGT. Here the CDR3 reads CASSRDTNTGELFF. CDR3 nucleotide sequence: TGTGCCAGCTCCCGGGACACCAACACCGGGGAGCTGTTTTTT.